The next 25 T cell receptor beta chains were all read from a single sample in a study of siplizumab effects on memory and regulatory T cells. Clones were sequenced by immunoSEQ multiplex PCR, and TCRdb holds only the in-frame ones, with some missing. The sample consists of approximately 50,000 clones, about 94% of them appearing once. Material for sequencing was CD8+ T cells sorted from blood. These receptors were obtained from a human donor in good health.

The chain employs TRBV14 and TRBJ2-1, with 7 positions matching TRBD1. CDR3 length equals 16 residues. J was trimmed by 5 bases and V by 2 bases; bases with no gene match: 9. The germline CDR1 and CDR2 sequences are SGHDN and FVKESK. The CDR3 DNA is TGTGCCAGCAGCCAAAGGGGGCCCTCGCGCAACAATGAGCAGTTCTTC. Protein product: CASSQRGPSRNNEQFF.

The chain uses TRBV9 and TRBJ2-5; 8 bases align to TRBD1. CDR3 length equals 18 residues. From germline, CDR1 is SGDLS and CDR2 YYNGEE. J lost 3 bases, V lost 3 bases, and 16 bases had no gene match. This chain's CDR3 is CASSAQAQTGVGKETQYF. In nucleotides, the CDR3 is TGTGCCAGCAGCGCCCAAGCTCAGACAGGGGTGGGGAAAGAGACCCAGTACTTC.

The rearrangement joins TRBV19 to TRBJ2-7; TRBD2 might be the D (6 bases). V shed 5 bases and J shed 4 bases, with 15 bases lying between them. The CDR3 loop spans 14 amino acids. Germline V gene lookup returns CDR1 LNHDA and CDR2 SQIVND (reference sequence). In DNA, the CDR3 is TGTGCCAGTAGTCCGGGACTGGGCGGGTACGAGCAGTACTTC. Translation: CASSPGLGGYEQYF.

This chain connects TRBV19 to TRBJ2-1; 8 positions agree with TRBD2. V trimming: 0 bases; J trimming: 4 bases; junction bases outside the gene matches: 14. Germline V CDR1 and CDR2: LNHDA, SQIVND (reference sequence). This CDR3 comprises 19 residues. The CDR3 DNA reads TGTGCCAGTAGTATAGATCGGGCTAAACGCGCGGGGGGATACAATGAGCAGTTCTTC. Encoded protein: CASSIDRAKRAGGYNEQFF.

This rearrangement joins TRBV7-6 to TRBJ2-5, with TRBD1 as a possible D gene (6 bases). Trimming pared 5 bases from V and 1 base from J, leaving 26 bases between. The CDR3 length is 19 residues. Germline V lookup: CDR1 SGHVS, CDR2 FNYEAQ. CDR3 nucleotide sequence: TGTGCCAGCAGCCCGGCTATAATGGACAGCAGAAAAACCCAAGAGACCCAGTACTTC. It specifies CASSPAIMDSRKTQETQYF.

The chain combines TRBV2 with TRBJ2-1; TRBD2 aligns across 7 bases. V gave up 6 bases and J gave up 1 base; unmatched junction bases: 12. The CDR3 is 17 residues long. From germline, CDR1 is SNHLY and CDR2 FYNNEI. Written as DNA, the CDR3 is TGTGCCAGCAGGGCACCTAGCGGAAGTAGGTCCTACAATGAGCAGTTCTTC. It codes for CASRAPSGSRSYNEQFF.

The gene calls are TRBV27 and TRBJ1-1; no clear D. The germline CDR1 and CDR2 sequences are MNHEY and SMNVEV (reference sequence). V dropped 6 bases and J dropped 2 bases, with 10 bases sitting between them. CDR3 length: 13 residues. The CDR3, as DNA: TGTGCCAGCAGACTCGTTTATAACACTGAAGCTTTCTTT. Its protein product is CASRLVYNTEAFF.

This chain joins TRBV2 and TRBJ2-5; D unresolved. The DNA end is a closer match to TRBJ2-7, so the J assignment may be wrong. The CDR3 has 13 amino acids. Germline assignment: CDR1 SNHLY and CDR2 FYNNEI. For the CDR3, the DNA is TGTGCCAGCAGTGAATTCTTCGTCCGCGAGCAGTACTTC. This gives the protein CASSEFFVREQYF.

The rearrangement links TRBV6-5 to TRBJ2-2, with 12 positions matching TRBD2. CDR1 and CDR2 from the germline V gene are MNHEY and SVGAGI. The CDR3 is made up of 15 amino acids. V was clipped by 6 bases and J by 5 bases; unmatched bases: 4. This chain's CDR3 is CASRGLAGHTGELFF. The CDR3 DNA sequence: TGTGCCAGCAGGGGACTAGCGGGCCATACCGGGGAGCTGTTTTTT.

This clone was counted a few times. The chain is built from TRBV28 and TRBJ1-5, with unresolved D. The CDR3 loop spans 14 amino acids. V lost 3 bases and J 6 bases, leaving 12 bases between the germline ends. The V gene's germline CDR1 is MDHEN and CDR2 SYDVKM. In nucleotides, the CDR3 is TGTGCCAGCAGTTTTCAACTTGTGAGTCAGCCCCAGCATTTT. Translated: CASSFQLVSQPQHF. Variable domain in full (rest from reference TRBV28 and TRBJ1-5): DVKVTQSSRYLVKRTGEKVFLECVQDMDHENMFWYRQDPGLGLRLIYFSYDVKMKEKGDIPEGYSVSREKKERFSLILESASTNQTSMYLCASSFQLVSQPQHFGDGTRLSIL.

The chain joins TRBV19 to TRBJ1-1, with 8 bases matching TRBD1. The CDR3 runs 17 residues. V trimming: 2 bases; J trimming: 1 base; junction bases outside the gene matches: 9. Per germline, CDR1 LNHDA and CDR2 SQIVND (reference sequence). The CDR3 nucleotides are TGTGCCAGTAGTATAATTGACAGGGGAAACCGGAACACTGAAGCTTTCTTT. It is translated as CASSIIDRGNRNTEAFF.

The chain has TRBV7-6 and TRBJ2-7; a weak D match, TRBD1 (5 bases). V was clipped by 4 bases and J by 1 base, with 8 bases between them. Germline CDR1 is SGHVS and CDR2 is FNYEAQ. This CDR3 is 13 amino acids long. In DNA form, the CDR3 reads TGTGCCAGCAGCTCCAGGGAATCCTACGAGCAGTACTTC. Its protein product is CASSSRESYEQYF.

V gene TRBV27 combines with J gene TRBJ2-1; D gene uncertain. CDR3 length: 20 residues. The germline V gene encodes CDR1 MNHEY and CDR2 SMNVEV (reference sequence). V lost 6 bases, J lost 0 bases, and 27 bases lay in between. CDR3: CASSQEIPQLADSSYNEQFF. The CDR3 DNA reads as TGTGCCAGCAGCCAAGAAATTCCTCAATTGGCCGATAGCTCCTACAATGAGCAGTTCTTC.

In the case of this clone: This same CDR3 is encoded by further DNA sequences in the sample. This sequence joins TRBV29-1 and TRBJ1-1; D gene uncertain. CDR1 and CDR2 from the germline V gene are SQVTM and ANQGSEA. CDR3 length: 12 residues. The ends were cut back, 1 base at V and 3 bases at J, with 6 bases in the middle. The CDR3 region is CSVEGEYTEAFF. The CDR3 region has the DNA TGCAGCGTTGAAGGAGAGTACACTGAAGCTTTCTTT.

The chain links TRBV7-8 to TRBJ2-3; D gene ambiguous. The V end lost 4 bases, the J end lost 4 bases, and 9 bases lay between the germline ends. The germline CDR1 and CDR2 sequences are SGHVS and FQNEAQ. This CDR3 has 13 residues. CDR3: CASSYPNSDTQYF. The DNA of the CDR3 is TGTGCCAGCAGCTATCCTAACTCAGATACGCAGTATTTT.

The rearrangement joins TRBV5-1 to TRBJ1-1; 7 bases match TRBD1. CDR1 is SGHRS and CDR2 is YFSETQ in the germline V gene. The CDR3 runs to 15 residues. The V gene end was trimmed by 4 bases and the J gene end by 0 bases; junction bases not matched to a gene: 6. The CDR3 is CASSGKGGMNTEAFF. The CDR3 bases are TGCGCCAGCAGCGGAAAAGGGGGCATGAACACTGAAGCTTTCTTT.

The CDR3 sequence is CASVSAVLNTEAFF. The CDR3 DNA follows: TGTGCCAGCGTTTCCGCCGTGCTGAACACTGAAGCTTTCTTT. This chain uses TRBV7-9 with TRBJ1-1; D gene uncertain. The V end lost 8 bases, the J end lost 0 bases, and 13 bases lay between the germline ends. This CDR3 spans 14 amino acids. The germline gives CDR1 SEHNR, CDR2 FQNEAQ (reference sequence).

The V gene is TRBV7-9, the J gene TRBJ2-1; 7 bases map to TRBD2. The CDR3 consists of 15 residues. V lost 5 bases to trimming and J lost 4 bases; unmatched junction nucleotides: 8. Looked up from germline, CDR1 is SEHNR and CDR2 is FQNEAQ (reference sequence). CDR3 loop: CASSLLALGYNEQFF. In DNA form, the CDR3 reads TGTGCCAGCAGCCTACTAGCGCTGGGGTACAATGAGCAGTTCTTC.

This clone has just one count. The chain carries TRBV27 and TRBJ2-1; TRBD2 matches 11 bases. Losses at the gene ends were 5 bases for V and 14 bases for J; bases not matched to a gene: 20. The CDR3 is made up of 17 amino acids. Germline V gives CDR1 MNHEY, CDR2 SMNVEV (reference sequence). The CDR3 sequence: CASSPQNLLAGGLIEFF. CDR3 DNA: TGTGCCAGCAGTCCCCAAAACCTCCTAGCGGGAGGACTCATAGAGTTCTTC.

CDR3: CASRRAGGLEETQYF. CDR3 sequence (DNA): TGTGCCAGCAGGCGGGCAGGGGGCCTGGAAGAGACCCAGTACTTC. The V gene is TRBV7-9, the J gene TRBJ2-5; 8 bases are a match to TRBD1. From germline, CDR1 is SEHNR and CDR2 FQNEAQ (reference sequence). This CDR3 comprises 15 residues. J was trimmed by 3 bases and V by 6 bases; bases with no gene match: 9.

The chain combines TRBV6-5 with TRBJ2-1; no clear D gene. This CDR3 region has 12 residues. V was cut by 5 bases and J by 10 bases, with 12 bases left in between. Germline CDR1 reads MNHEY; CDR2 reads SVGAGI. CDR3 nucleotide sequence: TGTGCCAGCAGTACAATGGACGAAGAGCAGTTCTTC. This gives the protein CASSTMDEEQFF.

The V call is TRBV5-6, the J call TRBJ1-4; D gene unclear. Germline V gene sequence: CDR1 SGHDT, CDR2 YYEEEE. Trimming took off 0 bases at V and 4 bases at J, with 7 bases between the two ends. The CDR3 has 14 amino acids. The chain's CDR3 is CASSLELSNEKLFF. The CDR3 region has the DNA TGTGCCAGCAGCTTGGAGCTCAGTAATGAAAAACTGTTTTTT. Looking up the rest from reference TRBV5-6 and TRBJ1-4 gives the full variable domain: DAGVTQSPTHLIKTRGQQVTLRCSPKSGHDTVSWYQQALGQGPQFIFQYYEEEERQRGNFPDRFSGHQFPNYSSELNVNALLLGDSALYLCASSLELSNEKLFFGSGTQLSVL.

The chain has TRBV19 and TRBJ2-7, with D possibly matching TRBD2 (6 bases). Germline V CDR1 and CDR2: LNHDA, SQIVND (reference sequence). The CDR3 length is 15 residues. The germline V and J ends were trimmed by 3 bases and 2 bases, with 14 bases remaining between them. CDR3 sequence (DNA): TGTGCCAGTAGTATTGGTCGGACGGGGGCCTACGAGCAGTACTTC. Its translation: CASSIGRTGAYEQYF.

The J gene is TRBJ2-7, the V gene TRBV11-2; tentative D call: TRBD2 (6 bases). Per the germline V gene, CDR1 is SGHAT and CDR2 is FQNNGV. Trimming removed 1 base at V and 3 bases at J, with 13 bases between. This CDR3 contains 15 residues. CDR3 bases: TGTGCCAGCAGCTTAGCGGGAGCACACTTCTACGAGCAGTACTTC. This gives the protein CASSLAGAHFYEQYF. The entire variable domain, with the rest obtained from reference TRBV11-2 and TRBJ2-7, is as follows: EAGVAQSPRYKIIEKRQSVAFWCNPISGHATLYWYQQILGQGPKLLIQFQNNGVVDDSQLPKDRFSAERLKGVDSTLKIQPAKLEDSAVYLCASSLAGAHFYEQYFGPGTRLTVT.

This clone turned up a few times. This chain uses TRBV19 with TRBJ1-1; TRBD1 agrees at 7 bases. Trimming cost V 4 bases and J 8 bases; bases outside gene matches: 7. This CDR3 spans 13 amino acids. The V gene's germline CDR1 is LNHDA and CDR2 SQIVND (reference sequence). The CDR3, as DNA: TGTGCCAGTAGTACTGCCGGGACAGAAGAAGCTTTCTTT. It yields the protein CASSTAGTEEAFF.